Here is one T cell receptor beta chain with its context. This sample is drawn from a study of T cell changes during pregnancy in multiple sclerosis. Germline CDR1 reads MRHNA; CDR2 reads SNTAGT. Deletions cut 2 bases from V and 0 bases from J, with 17 bases between. The CDR3 consists of 18 residues. Here immunoSEQ multiplex PCR was the method, and the copy in TCRdb shows in-frame clones only, minus some. This table holds tens of thousands of clones, about 90% found once. The material sequenced was PBMCs, taken in the first trimester of pregnancy. The rearrangement uses TRBV6-4 and TRBJ1-5; the D gene is possibly TRBD1 (6 bases). The clonotype originates from a female donor in good health, serving as a control in a pregnancy study. Some clones in this sample may be carry-over from other donors' samples. The CDR3 spells CASSDLNETGSSNQPQHF. Here the CDR3 DNA reads TGTGCCAGCAGTGACCTTAATGAGACAGGCTCTAGCAATCAGCCCCAGCATTTT.